Below, one TCR beta chain is given with its context. The target of this receptor is not known. No clone much larger than this one lies a single base away; base qualities are absent. This entry comes from a study of blood T cell repertoires in COVID-19 (TCRdb year 2020). Concerning the study at large: The collaborator samples originated in the United States, Italy and Spain and spanned the acute and convalescent phases of COVID-19. Where available, HLA class I and class II types were obtained from metadata supplied by the sample provider rather than from assay-based typing. The material from the prospective study consisted of cDNA or gDNA derived from T cells, B-cell-depleted T cells, or PBMCs. The sample metadata nearly always contained a de-identified subject ID, COVID-19 status, age in years and sex. Samples were obtained from the ongoing ImmuneRACE study (first 160 participants) and from some 1,200 subjects provided by 6 global collaborators. Subjects who had been exposed to COVID-19, were actively infected with it, or had recovered from it provided the deeply sampled blood TCRbeta repertoires that made up the dataset. A freely available public database, intended as a resource for researchers studying the immune response to SARS-CoV-2, is where the repertoires were released.

Points the paper makes about the study in general: Clinical and demographic metadata were provided uncurated, with the amount varying by source and participant.

The collaborating institutions used their own protocols to collect whole blood in K2EDTA tubes. For TCRbeta analysis, collaborators shipped samples as frozen whole blood, isolated PBMCs, or DNA extracted from either of those sample types. TCRbeta CDR3 regions were amplified from genomic DNA using the immunoSEQ Assay, a bias-controlled multiplex PCR. In the authors' own workflow: The number of nucleated cells in each sample was estimated from the amplification of reference gene primers within the assay. To quantify the absolute abundance of each unique TCRbeta CDR3 rearrangement, sequence reads were collapsed and filtered. For each sample, productive Simpson clonality was calculated as the square root of Simpson's diversity index over productive rearrangements. TCRdb's version of the immuneACCESS table is confined to in-frame rearrangements and falls short of the full clone set. An unresolved V gene accounts for under half of the shortfall where checked; the remainder is of unknown origin. V and J calls and clone size are those listed in that table; D and trimming were worked out from the DNA. The sample table holds approximately 200,000 clones, of which roughly 84% were seen once. The leading ten clones occupy 1.5% to 2% of the sample.

The sample was peripheral blood. This TCR came from a man aged 35 to 55 with active or convalescent COVID-19.

The DNA sequence follows: TGTGCCAGTAGTTACCAGGGGACCTACAATGAGCAGTTCTTC. It is translated as CASSYQGTYNEQFF. The chain is made from TRBV19 and TRBJ2-1; 6 matching bases give a weak D call of TRBD1. The CDR3 holds 14 amino acids from the cysteine to the phenylalanine. Solely the CDR3 DNA is kept, with 42 bases framed from the first base. V loses 5 bases, J loses 2 bases, and the germline ends lie 10 bases apart. The germline V gene (reference sequence) supplies CDR1 LNHDA and CDR2 SQIVND.